This is a list of T cell receptor beta chains from one sample in a study of T-cell memory formation after mild COVID-19. TCRdb processed the 5' RACE reads anew with MiXCR; each CDR3 protein has one entry. The repertoire has 190,000 or so distinct CDR3 sequences, roughly 10% of them found once; the top ten carry under 3.5%. Source material: PBMCs or a T cell subset sorted from them (not recorded which). Source of these receptors: a young man who had mild COVID-19 (a few samples of this study predate the infection). Cell type and time point are not known. The conserved cysteine and the conserved F or W are not part of the CDR3 here. Clone size is stated in some rows and not others, as once, few, many or a class when expanded.

V gene	J gene	clone size	CDR3 protein
TRBV7-9	TRBJ2-1	once	ASSRLAGGPYNEQF
TRBV20-1	TRBJ2-3	.	SARVGGEGTDTQY
TRBV5-1	TRBJ2-3	.	ASSLPSGGAFDTQY
TRBV12-3/TRBV12-4	TRBJ1-5	few	ASSPGHLGQPQH
TRBV5-1	TRBJ1-2	.	ASSPEGQGSGYT
TRBV29-1	TRBJ2-6	.	SVKPGQNSGANVLT
TRBV12-3/TRBV12-4	TRBJ2-7	.	ASSLTGPNSHRQQY
TRBV19	TRBJ1-6	.	ASSPRGPGDHSPLH
TRBV18	TRBJ2-7	few	ASSPRQGRPYEQY
TRBV12-3/TRBV12-4	TRBJ2-1	few	ASRTRTGWDEQF
TRBV28	TRBJ1-5	.	ASRPGGQPQH
TRBV5-4	TRBJ2-4	.	ASSITGEGSSKNIQY
TRBV4-3	TRBJ1-6	.	ASSQEDKGANNSPLH
TRBV5-1	TRBJ2-3	.	ASSWTGASGTDTQY
TRBV5-1	TRBJ2-3	.	ASSLVGARADTQY
TRBV3-1	TRBJ2-2	few	ASSPGFQVWELF
TRBV5-1	TRBJ1-1	many	ASSYRQGGNTEAF
TRBV7-3	TRBJ2-5	few	ASSLTGSRETQY
TRBV20-1	TRBJ2-4	many	SASYRGRQNIQY
TRBV5-1	TRBJ2-1	many	ASSLARRHNEQF
TRBV12-3/TRBV12-4	TRBJ2-6	few	ASSTGTGRPGANVLT
TRBV7-2	TRBJ2-7	medium-sized	ASSSGTDYYEQY
TRBV5-1	TRBJ2-2	.	ASSLPSVGSGGELF
TRBV19	TRBJ2-3	many	ASRDRGPSTDTQY
TRBV24-1	TRBJ2-7	few	ATSGPLHARWQY